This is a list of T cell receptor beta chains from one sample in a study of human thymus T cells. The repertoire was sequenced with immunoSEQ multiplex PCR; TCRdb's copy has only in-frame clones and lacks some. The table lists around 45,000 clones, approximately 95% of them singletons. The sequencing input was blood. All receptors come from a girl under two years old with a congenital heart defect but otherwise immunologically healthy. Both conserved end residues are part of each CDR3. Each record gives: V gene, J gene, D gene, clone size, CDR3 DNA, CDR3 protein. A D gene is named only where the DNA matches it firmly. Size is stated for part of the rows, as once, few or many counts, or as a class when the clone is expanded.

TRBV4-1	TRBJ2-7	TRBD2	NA	TGCGCCAGCAGTCTAGCGGGCTCCTACGAGCAGTACTTC	CASSLAGSYEQYF
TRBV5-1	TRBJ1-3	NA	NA	TGCGCCAGCAGCTTGGACCCAAGCTCTGGAAACACCATATATTTT	CASSLDPSSGNTIYF
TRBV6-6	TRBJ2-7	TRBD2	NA	TGTGCCAGCAGTGGAGGAGGAGGGACTAGCGGTTACGAGCAGTACTTC	CASSGGGGTSGYEQYF
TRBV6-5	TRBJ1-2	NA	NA	TGTGCCAGCAGTTACTCGGGGCGCTTGTTCTATGGCTACACCTTC	CASSYSGRLFYGYTF
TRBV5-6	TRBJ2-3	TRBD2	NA	TGTGCCAGCAGCGCCCGGGTGGCTAGCGGTAGCACAGATACGCAGTATTTT	CASSARVASGSTDTQYF
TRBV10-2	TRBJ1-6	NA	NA	TGCGCCAGCAGTGGGCCGACAGACCATAATTCACCCCTCCACTTT	CASSGPTDHNSPLHF
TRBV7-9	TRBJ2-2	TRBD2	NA	TGTGCCAGCAGCTTATACGGGAGGAGTAGCACCGGGGAGCTGTTTTTT	CASSLYGRSSTGELFF
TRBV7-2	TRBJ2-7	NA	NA	TGTGCCAGCAGCCTCCTTATCCCCACCTACGAGCAGTACTTC	CASSLLIPTYEQYF
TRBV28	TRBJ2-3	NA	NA	TGTGCCAGCAGTTTATCAGTTCACACAGATACGCAGTATTTT	CASSLSVHTDTQYF
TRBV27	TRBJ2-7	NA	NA	TGTGCCAGCAGTTTAGGACAGTCCTACGAGCAGTACTTC	CASSLGQSYEQYF
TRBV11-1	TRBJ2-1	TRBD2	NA	TGTGCCAGCAGCTTAGTTTGGACTAGCCTTTTCAATGAGCAGTTCTTC	CASSLVWTSLFNEQFF
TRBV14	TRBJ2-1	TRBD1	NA	TGTGCCAGCAGCCCTCGACAGGGGAGGTACAATGAGCAGTTCTTC	CASSPRQGRYNEQFF
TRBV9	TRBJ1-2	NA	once	TGTGCCAGCAGCGTAGCCTCCAGCAGATTCTATGGCTACACCTTC	CASSVASSRFYGYTF
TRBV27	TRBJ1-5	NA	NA	TGTGCCAGCAGTGTACAGGGCCTCAATCAGCCCCAGCATTTT	CASSVQGLNQPQHF
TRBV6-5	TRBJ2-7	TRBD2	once	TGTGCCAGCAGTTACCAGGAAGGGAGGGCCTACGAGCAGTACTTC	CASSYQEGRAYEQYF
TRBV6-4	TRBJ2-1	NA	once	TGTGCCAGCAGTGACCGGGCGGCCAATGAGCAGTTCTTC	CASSDRAANEQFF
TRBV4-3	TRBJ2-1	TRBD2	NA	TGCGCCAGCAGCCAAGATCTACTAGCGGGGGGAAATGAGCAGTTCTTC	CASSQDLLAGGNEQFF
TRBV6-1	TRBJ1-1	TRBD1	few	TGTGCCAGCGGGCAGGGGGCTGTCACTGAAGCTTTCTTT	CASGQGAVTEAFF
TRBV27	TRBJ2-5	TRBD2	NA	TGTGAACTAGCGGGTCAACAAGAGACCCAGTACTTC	CELAGQQETQYF
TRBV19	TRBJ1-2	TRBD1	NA	TGTGCCAGTAGTATAGGACAGGGCAGAGGCTACACCTTC	CASSIGQGRGYTF
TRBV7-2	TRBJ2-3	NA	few	TGTGCCAGCAGCTTAGAGGGCAGGGCAGATACGCAGTATTTT	CASSLEGRADTQYF
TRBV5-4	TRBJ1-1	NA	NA	TGTGCCAGCAGCCCCCGGGGGGGGAGCACTGAAGCTTTCTTT	CASSPRGGSTEAFF
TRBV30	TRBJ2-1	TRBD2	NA	TGTGCCTGGAGTGTGAAGGAGGTTTGGAGCGGGAGGACCAGCTCCTACAATGAGCAGTTCTTC	CAWSVKEVWSGRTSSYNEQFF
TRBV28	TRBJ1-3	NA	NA	TGTGCCAGCAGTTTAATCAGGCCTTTGAGCTCTGGAAACACCATATATTTT	CASSLIRPLSSGNTIYF
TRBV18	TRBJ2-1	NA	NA	TGTGCCAGCTCACCAGGGCCTCTGAGCTCCTACAATGAGCAGTTCTTC	CASSPGPLSSYNEQFF
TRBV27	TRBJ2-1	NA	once	TGTGCCAGCAGTTTCCGACTGGTAGACAATGAGCAGTTCTTC	CASSFRLVDNEQFF
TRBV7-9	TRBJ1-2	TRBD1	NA	TGTGCCAGCAGCCTTCGGGACAGAGAGTTAAAGGATGGCTACACCTTC	CASSLRDRELKDGYTF
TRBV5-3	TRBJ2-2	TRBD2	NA	TGTGCCAGAAGCTTCTCGGGACTAGCGGCATGCGGCACCGGGGAGCTGTTTTTT	CARSFSGLAACGTGELFF
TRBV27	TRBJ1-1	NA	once	TGTGCCAGCAGTTCCAGGGGCAGGTTGAACACTGAAGCTTTCTTT	CASSSRGRLNTEAFF
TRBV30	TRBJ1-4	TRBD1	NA	TGTGCCCTGGGACAGGGTAATGAAAAACTGTTTTTT	CALGQGNEKLFF
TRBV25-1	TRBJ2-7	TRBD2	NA	TGTGCCAGCAGTGAATATCGGACTAGCGGGAAGTACGAGCAGTACTTC	CASSEYRTSGKYEQYF
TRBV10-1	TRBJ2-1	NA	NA	TGCGCCAGCAGCCCCGGGGGAGTTGAGCAGTTCTTC	CASSPGGVEQFF
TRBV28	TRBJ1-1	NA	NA	TGTGCCAGCAGTCCCTATCGACAGCTGAACACTGAAGCTTTCTTT	CASSPYRQLNTEAFF
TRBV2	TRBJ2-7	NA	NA	TGTGCCAGCAGTGCCCTCTCCTACGAGCAGTACTTC	CASSALSYEQYF
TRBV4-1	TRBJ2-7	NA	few	TGCGCCAGCAGCCAAGCCCTGACTGGCAATTACGAGCAGTACTTC	CASSQALTGNYEQYF
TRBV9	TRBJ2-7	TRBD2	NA	TGTGCCAGCAGCCCACGATTAGCGGGAGCAAGCTCCTACGAGCAGTACTTC	CASSPRLAGASSYEQYF
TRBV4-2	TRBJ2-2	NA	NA	TGTGCCAGCAGCCAAGCCCCAACTAGTCGTGAGACCGGGGAGCTGTTTTTT	CASSQAPTSRETGELFF
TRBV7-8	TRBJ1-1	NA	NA	TGTGCCAGCAGCTTAAGGGGGGCCCCTGAAGCTTTCTTT	CASSLRGAPEAFF
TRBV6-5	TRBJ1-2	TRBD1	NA	TGTGCCAGCAGTTACTCGCGACAGGGGGCGATCTATGGCTACACCTTC	CASSYSRQGAIYGYTF
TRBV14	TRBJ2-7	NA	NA	TGTGCCAGCAGCCAAGACTTGGCCGGCGAGCAGTACTTC	CASSQDLAGEQYF
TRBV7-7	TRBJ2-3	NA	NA	TGTGCCAGCAGCTCAGCCCCCGAACATTCTAGCACAGATACGCAGTATTTT	CASSSAPEHSSTDTQYF
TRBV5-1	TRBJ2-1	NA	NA	TGCGCCAGCAAGGTCGTTGGTGGATACAATGAGCAGTTCTTC	CASKVVGGYNEQFF
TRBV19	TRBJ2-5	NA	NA	TGTGCCAGTAGTATAAATCAGGGCGGGCAAGAGACCCAGTACTTC	CASSINQGGQETQYF
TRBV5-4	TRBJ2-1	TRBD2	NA	TGTGCCAGCAGCTCGGGACTAGGAGGGCCCAATGAGCAGTTCTTC	CASSSGLGGPNEQFF
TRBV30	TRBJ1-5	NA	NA	TGTGCCTGGAGTTTCAAGGGGCAAACCCAGCATTTT	CAWSFKGQTQHF
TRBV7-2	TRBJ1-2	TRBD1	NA	TGTGCCAGCAGCTTAAGGCTGATCCGGGACAGGGGTGATGGCTACACCTTC	CASSLRLIRDRGDGYTF
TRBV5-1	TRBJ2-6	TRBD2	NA	TGCGCCAGCAGCCCTGGGACTAGCGGGAGCCACCCCTTTGGCCTAATTGCTGGGGCCAACGTCCTGACTTTC	CASSPGTSGSHPFGLIAGANVLTF
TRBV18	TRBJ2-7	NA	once	TGTGCCAGCTCACCGTTGGGGACCTACGAGCAGTACTTC	CASSPLGTYEQYF
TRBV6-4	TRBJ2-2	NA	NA	TGTGCCAGCAGTGACCTCCAGGGGACCGGGGAGCTGTTTTTT	CASSDLQGTGELFF
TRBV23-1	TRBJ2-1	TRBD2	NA	TGCGCCAGCCGCCGGACTAGCGGGAGGCGCAGCTCCTACAATGAGCAGTTCTTC	CASRRTSGRRSSYNEQFF
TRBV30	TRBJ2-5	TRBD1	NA	TGTGCCTGGAGTGTAGGGGGCTTGGGCGTGGAGACCCAGTACTTC	CAWSVGGLGVETQYF
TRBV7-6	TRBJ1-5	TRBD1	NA	TGTGCCAGCAGCGCGGGACAGTCTAGCAATCAGCCCCAGCATTTT	CASSAGQSSNQPQHF
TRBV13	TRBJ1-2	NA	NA	TGTGCCAGCAGGGGCTTTTATGGCTACACCTTC	CASRGFYGYTF